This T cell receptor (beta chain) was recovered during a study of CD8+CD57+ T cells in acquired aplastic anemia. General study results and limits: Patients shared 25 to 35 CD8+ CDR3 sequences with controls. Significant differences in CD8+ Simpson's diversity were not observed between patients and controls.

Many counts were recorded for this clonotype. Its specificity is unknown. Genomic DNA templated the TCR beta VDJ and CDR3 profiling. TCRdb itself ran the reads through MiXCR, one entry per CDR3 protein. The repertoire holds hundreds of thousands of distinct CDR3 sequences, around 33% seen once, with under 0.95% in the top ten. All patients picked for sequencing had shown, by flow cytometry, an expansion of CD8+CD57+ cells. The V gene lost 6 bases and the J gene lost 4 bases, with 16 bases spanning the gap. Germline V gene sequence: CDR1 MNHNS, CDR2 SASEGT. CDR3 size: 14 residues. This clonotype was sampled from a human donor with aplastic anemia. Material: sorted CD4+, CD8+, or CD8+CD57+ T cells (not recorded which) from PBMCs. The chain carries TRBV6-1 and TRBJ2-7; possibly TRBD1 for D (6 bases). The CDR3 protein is CASRMDSVPYEQYF. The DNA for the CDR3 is TGTGCCAGCAGGATGGACAGTGTGCCGTACGAGCAGTACTTC.